These T cell receptor beta chains were read from a single sample in a study of neurological immune-mediated disorders. TCRdb re-analysed the 5' RACE reads in MiXCR, keeping a single row per CDR3 protein. The sample carries 80,000 to 95,000 distinct CDR3 sequences, roughly 3.5% recorded once. Sequencing used PBMCs. The receptors shown here come from a woman in her forties or fifties with multiple sclerosis. Both conserved end residues are part of each CDR3. A D gene is named only where the DNA matches it firmly. Clone size is given for some rows only: seen once, a few or many times, or a class if the clone is expanded.

d_call,v_call,j_call,clone_size,cdr3_aa,cdr3_nt
TRBD2,TRBV7-2,TRBJ2-3,many,CASSLGASGGLDTQYF,TGTGCCAGCAGCTTAGGGGCTAGCGGGGGGTTAGATACGCAGTATTTT
.,TRBV29-1,TRBJ1-6,.,CSVEEGVNSTLNF,TGCAGCGTTGAAGAAGGGGTTAATTCAACCCTCAACTTT
TRBD1,TRBV20-1,TRBJ2-3,many,CSASRQGNTQYF,TGCAGTGCTAGCAGACAGGGGAATACGCAGTATTTT
.,TRBV12-3/TRBV12-4,TRBJ2-7,many,CASSLGPANEQYF,TGTGCCAGCAGCTTGGGGCCCGCGAACGAGCAGTACTTC
TRBD1,TRBV7-2,TRBJ2-2,few,CASSFQGTGGIWTGELFF,TGTGCCAGCAGCTTCCAGGGGACAGGGGGAATTTGGACCGGGGAGCTGTTTTTT
.,TRBV3-1,TRBJ1-1,many,CASSQVGRGPVEAFF,TGTGCCAGCAGCCAAGTAGGCAGGGGTCCTGTTGAAGCTTTCTTT
.,TRBV9,TRBJ1-2,many,CASSRANEDGYTF,TGTGCCAGCAGCCGAGCTAATGAGGATGGCTACACCTTC
.,TRBV12-3/TRBV12-4,TRBJ2-7,many,CASSIGQSRAYEQYF,TGTGCCAGCAGTATTGGACAGAGCAGGGCGTACGAGCAGTACTTC
TRBD1,TRBV15,TRBJ2-7,many,CATSAAGTGGYEQYF,TGTGCCACCAGCGCCGCCGGGACAGGGGGTTATGAGCAGTACTTC
.,TRBV20-1,TRBJ1-1,many,CSARDRRGNTEAFF,TGCAGTGCTAGAGATCGAAGGGGGAACACTGAAGCTTTCTTT
.,TRBV25-1,TRBJ1-2,many,CASSEWGSGYTF,TGTGCCAGCAGTGAATGGGGGTCAGGCTACACCTTC
TRBD1,TRBV5-1,TRBJ2-7,many,CASSSTGGSYEQYF,TGCGCCAGCAGCTCGACAGGGGGCTCCTACGAGCAGTACTTC
.,TRBV4-3,TRBJ1-1,many,CASSQEFSPVKNTEAFF,TGCGCCAGCAGCCAAGAATTTTCTCCCGTTAAGAACACTGAAGCTTTCTTT